This T cell receptor beta chain was recovered during a study of regulatory T cells in long-lasting Graves disease. Described time point: newly diagnosed GD, antithyroid drugs for less than 3 months. Generation of the TCR library employed RNA extracted from PBMCs. Investigators prepared the TCR beta libraries by applying iRepertoire HTBI primers and Arm-PCR of CDR3 regions. Each CDR3 protein is one row after TCRdb ran MiXCR on the multiplex PCR reads. The table lists a few hundred thousand distinct CDR3 sequences, about a sixth of them singletons. Between the trimmed V and J ends, which lost 6 bases and 6 bases, there was a span of 15 bases. CDR3 size: 13 residues. In germline, CDR1 is SQVTM, CDR2 ANQGSEA. In this sample, this clonotype turned up once. This may be a read error: a much more frequent sequence differs by one nucleotide. The same data also went into a second study, on T cells in Graves' hyperthyroidism and ophthalmopathy. That source adds: Calling Graves' hyperthyroidism stable meant ophthalmopathy did not progress within 18 months.

Specimen: peripheral blood mononuclear cells (PBMCs), collected at new diagnosis, from a patient treated with antithyroid drugs. The chain recombines TRBV29-1 with TRBJ2-1; D is perhaps TRBD2 (5 bases). The TCR sequence derives from a woman between 18 and 30 years old with Graves disease. The DNA for the CDR3 is TGCAGCGTGGACTCCCGGTGGGGCAATGAGCAGTTCTTC. Translation: CSVDSRWGNEQFF.